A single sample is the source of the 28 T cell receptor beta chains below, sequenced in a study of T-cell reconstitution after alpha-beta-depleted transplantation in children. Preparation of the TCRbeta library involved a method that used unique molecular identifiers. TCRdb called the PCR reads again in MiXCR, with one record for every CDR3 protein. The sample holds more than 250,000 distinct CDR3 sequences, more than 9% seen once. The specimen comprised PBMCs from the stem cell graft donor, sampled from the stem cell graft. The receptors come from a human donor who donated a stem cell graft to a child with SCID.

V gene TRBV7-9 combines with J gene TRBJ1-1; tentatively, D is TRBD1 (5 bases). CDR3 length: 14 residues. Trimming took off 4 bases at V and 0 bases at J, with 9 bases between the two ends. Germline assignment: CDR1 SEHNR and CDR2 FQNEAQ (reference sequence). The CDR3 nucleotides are TGTGCCAGCAGCTCCAGGGTTATGAACACTGAAGCTTTCTTT. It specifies CASSSRVMNTEAFF.

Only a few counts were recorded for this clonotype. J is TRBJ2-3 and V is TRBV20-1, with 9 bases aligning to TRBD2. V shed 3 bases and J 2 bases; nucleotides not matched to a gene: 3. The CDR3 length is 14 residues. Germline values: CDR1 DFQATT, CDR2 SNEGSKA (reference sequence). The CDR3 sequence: CSARRGGVTDTQYF. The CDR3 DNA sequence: TGCAGTGCTAGGCGGGGGGGCGTCACAGATACGCAGTATTTT.

DNA for the CDR3: TGTGCCAGCAGTTACTCGAACAGGGAGAAGGGCTACACCTTC. It is translated as CASSYSNREKGYTF. The V call is TRBV6-5, the J call TRBJ1-2; D is possibly TRBD1 (6 bases). V was cut by 0 bases and J by 8 bases, with 13 bases left in between. Germline V CDR1 and CDR2: MNHEY, SVGAGI. This CDR3 has 14 residues.

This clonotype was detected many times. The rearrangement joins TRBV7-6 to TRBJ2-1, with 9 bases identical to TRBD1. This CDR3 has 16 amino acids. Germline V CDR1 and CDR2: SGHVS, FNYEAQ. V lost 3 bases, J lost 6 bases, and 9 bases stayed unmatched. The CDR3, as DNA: TGTGCCAGCAGCTTGATCGGGACAGGGCGCTTCAATGAGCAGTTCTTC. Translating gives CASSLIGTGRFNEQFF. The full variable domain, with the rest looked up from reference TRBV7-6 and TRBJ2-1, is GAGVSQSPRYKVTKRGQDVALRCDPISGHVSLYWYRQALGQGPEFLTYFNYEAQQDKSGLPNDRFSAERPEGSISTLTIQRTEQRDSAMYRCASSLIGTGRFNEQFFGPGTRLTVL.

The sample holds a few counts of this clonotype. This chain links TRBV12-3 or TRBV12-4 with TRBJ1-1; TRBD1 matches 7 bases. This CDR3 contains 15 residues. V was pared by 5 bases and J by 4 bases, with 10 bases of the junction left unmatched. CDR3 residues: CASSAKRGLGTEAFF. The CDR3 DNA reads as TGTGCCAGCAGTGCAAAGAGGGGGCTGGGCACTGAAGCTTTCTTT.

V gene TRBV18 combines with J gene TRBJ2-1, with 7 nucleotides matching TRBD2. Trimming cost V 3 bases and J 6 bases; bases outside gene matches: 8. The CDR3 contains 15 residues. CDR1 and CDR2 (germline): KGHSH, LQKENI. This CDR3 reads CASSPRRGNLNEQFF. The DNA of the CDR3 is TGTGCCAGCTCACCGAGGCGGGGGAACCTCAATGAGCAGTTCTTC.

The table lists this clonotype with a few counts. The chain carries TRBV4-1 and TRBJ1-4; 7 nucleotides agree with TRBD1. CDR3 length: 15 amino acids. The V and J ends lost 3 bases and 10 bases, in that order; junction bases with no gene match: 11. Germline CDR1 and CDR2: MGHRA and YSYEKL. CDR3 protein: CASSQEYRGKGKLFF. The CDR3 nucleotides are TGCGCCAGCAGCCAGGAATACAGGGGAAAGGGAAAACTGTTTTTT.

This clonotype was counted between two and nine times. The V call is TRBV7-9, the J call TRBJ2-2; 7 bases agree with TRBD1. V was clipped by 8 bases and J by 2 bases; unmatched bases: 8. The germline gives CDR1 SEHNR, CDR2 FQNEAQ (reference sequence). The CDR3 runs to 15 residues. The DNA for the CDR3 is TGTGCCAGCCGACCCACAGGGGTCAACACCGGGGAGCTGTTTTTT. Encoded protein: CASRPTGVNTGELFF.

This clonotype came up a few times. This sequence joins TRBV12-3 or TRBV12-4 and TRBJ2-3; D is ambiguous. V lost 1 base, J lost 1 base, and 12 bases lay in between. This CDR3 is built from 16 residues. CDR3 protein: CASSLVIAEGTDTQYF. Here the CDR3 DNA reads TGTGCCAGCAGTTTAGTAATAGCTGAGGGCACAGATACGCAGTATTTT.

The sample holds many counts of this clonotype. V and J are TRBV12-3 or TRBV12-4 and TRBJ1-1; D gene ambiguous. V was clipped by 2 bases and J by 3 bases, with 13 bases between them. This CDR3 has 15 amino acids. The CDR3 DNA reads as TGTGCCAGCAGTTTAACCCGACAAGCTCACACTGAAGCTTTCTTT. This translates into CASSLTRQAHTEAFF.

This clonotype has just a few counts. As DNA, the CDR3 is TGTGCCAGCAGTTACAAAGGCGGGGAGCTGTTTTTT. Amino acid sequence: CASSYKGGELFF. The rearrangement links TRBV6-5 to TRBJ2-2; D is uncertain. Germline-derived CDR1 and CDR2 are MNHEY and SVGAGI. Deletions cut 2 bases from V and 7 bases from J, with 5 bases between. The CDR3 runs 12 residues.

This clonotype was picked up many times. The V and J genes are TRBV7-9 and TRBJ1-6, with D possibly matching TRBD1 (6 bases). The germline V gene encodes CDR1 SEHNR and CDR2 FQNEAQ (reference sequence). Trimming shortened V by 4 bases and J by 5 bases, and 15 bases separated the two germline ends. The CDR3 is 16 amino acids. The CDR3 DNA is TGTGCCAGCAGCTCCCCCCGGGGGCTGAATAATTCACCCCTCCACTTT. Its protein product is CASSSPRGLNNSPLHF.

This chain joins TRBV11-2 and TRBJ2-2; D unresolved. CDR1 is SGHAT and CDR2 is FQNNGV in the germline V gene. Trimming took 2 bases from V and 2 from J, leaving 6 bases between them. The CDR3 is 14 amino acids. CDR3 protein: CASSLYLNTGELFF. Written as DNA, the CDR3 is TGTGCCAGCAGCTTATATCTTAACACCGGGGAGCTGTTTTTT. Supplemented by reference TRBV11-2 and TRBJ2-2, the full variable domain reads EAGVAQSPRYKIIEKRQSVAFWCNPISGHATLYWYQQILGQGPKLLIQFQNNGVVDDSQLPKDRFSAERLKGVDSTLKIQPAKLEDSAVYLCASSLYLNTGELFFGEGSRLTVL.

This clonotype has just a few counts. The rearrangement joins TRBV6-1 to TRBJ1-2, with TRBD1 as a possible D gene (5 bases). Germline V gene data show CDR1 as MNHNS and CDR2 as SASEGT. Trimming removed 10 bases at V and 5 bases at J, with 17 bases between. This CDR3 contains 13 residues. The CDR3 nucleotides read TGTGCCACCGGCCGGGAGCAGGGTTATGGCTACACCTTC. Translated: CATGREQGYGYTF.

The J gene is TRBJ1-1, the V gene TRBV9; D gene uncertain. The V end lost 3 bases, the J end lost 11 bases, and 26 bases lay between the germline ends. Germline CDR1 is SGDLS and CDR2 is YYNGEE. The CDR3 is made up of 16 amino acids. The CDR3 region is CASSGNKFKGPSEAFF. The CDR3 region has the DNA TGTGCCAGCAGCGGCAATAAGTTTAAAGGCCCGTCCGAGGCTTTCTTT. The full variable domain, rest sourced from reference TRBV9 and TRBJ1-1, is DSGVTQTPKHLITATGQRVTLRCSPRSGDLSVYWYQQSLDQGLQFLIQYYNGEERAKGNILERFSAQQFPDLHSELNLSSLELGDSALYFCASSGNKFKGPSEAFFGQGTRLTVV.

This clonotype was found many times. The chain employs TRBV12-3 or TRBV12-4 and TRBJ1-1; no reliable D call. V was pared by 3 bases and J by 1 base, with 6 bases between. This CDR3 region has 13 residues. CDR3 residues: CASSFSRNTEAFF. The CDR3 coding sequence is TGTGCCAGCAGTTTTAGCAGGAACACTGAAGCTTTCTTT.

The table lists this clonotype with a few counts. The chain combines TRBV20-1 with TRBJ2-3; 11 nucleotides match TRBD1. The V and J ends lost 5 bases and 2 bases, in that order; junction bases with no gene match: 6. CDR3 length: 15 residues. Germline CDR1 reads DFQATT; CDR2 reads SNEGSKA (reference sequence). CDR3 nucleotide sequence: TGCAGTGCTGCTGGACAGGGGGCTATCACAGATACGCAGTATTTT. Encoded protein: CSAAGQGAITDTQYF.

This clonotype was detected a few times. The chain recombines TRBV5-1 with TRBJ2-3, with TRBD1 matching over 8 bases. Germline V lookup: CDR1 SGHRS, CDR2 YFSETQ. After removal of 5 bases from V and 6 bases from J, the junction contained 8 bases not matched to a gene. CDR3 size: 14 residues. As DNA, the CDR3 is TGCGCCAGCAGGGAACCCAGGGGGCCGGATACGCAGTATTTT. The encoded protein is CASREPRGPDTQYF. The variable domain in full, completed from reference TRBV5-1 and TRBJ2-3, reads KAGVTQTPRYLIKTRGQQVTLSCSPISGHRSVSWYQQTPGQGLQFLFEYFSETQRNKGNFPGRFSGRQFSNSRSEMNVSTLELGDSALYLCASREPRGPDTQYFGPGTRLTVL.

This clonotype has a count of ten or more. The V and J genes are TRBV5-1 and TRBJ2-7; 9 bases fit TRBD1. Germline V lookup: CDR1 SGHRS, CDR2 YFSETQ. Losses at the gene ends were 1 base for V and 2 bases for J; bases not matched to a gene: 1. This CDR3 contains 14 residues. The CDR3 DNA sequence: TGCGCCAGCAGCTTGAGGACAGGGGCCTACGAGCAGTACTTC. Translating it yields CASSLRTGAYEQYF.

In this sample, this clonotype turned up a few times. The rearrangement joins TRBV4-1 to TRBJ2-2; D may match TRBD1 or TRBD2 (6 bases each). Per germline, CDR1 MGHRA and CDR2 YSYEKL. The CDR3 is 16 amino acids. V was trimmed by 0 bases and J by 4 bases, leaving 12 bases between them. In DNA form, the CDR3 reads TGCGCCAGCAGCCAAGAGGTGGGGGGCTCCACCGGGGAGCTGTTTTTT. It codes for CASSQEVGGSTGELFF.

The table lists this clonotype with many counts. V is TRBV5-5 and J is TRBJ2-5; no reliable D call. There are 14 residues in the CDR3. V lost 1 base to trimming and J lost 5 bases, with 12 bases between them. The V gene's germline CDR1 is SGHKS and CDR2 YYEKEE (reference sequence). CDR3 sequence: CASSLTGWSETQYF. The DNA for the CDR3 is TGTGCCAGCAGCTTGACGGGTTGGTCGGAGACCCAGTACTTC.

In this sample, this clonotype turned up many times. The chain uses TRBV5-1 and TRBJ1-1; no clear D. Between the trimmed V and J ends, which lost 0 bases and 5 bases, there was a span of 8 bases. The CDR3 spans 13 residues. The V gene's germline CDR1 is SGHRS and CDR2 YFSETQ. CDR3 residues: CASSLDRWTEAFF. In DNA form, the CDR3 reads TGCGCCAGCAGCTTGGATAGGTGGACTGAAGCTTTCTTT. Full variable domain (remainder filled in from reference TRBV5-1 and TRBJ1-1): KAGVTQTPRYLIKTRGQQVTLSCSPISGHRSVSWYQQTPGQGLQFLFEYFSETQRNKGNFPGRFSGRQFSNSRSEMNVSTLELGDSALYLCASSLDRWTEAFFGQGTRLTVV.

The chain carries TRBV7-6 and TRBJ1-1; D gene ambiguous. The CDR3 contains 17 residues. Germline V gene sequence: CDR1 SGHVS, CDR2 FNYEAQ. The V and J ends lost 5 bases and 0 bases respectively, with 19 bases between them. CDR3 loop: CASSNQPGQALNTEAFF. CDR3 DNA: TGTGCCAGCAGCAATCAACCTGGGCAGGCATTGAACACTGAAGCTTTCTTT.

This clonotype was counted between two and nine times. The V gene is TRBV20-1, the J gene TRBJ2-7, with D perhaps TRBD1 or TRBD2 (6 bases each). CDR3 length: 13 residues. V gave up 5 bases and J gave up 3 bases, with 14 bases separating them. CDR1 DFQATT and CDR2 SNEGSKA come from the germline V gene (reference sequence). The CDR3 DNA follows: TGCAGTGCTTCTACCGGGGGCTACTACGAGCAGTACTTC. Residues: CSASTGGYYEQYF.

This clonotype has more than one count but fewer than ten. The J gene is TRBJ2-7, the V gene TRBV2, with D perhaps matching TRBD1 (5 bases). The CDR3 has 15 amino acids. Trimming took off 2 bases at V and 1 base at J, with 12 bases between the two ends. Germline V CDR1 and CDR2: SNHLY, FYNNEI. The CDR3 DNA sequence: TGTGCCAGCAGTGAAAGGGGCCCGCCATCCTACGAGCAGTACTTC. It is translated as CASSERGPPSYEQYF.

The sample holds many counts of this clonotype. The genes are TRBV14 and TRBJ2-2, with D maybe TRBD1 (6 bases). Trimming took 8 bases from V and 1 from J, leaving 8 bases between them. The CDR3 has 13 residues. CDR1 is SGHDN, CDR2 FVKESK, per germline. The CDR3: CASGTMNTGELFF. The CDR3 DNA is TGTGCCAGCGGGACAATGAACACCGGGGAGCTGTTTTTT.

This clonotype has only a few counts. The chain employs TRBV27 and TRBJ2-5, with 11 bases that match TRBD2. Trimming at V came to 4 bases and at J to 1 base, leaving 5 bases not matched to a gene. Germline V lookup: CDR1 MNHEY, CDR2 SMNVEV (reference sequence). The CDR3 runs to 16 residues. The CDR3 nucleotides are TGTGCCAGCAGTTCTACTAGCGGGGGCCTCCAAGAGACCCAGTACTTC. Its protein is CASSSTSGGLQETQYF.

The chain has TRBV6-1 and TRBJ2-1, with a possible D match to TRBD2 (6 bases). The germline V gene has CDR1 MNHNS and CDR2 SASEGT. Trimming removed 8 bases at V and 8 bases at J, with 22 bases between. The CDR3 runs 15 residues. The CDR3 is CASLSGTAPGYEQFF. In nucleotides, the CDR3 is TGTGCCAGCCTTTCCGGGACTGCCCCGGGGTATGAGCAGTTCTTC.